A selection of T cell receptor beta chains follows, all from one sample in a study of post-analysis software for immune sequencing data. TCRdb ran MiXCR on the PCR reads and lists one entry per CDR3 protein. The sample contains about 810,000 distinct CDR3 sequences, approximately 53% of which appear only once. The sample taken for sequencing was blood. These receptors originate from a girl aged 10-17 years with multiple sclerosis. Each CDR3 is given with its conserved first and last residue. The order of the fields is J gene, D gene, V gene, clone size, CDR3 protein, CDR3 DNA. D genes are given only for firm matches. Size values are once, few and many counts, or a class for expanded clones, and some rows have none.

j_gene: TRBJ1-5; d_gene: .; v_gene: TRBV20-1; abundance: .; CDR3aa: CSASGIAGVNGNQPQHF; CDR3nt: TGCAGTGCTAGTGGGATCGCCGGGGTTAACGGCAATCAGCCCCAGCATTTT
j_gene: TRBJ2-5; d_gene: .; v_gene: TRBV7-2; abundance: .; CDR3aa: CASSSMTVKTQYF; CDR3nt: TGTGCCAGCAGCTCAATGACAGTAAAGACCCAGTACTTC
j_gene: TRBJ2-3; d_gene: .; v_gene: TRBV5-6; abundance: .; CDR3aa: CASSSPGVWGQAGDTQYF; CDR3nt: TGTGCCAGCAGCTCGCCTGGCGTTTGGGGTCAGGCGGGGGATACGCAGTATTTT
j_gene: TRBJ2-3; d_gene: TRBD2; v_gene: TRBV7-9; abundance: .; CDR3aa: CASSLTSGGFSDTQYF; CDR3nt: TGTGCCAGCAGCTTGACTAGCGGGGGGTTTTCAGATACGCAGTATTTT
j_gene: TRBJ2-3; d_gene: .; v_gene: TRBV28; abundance: .; CDR3aa: CASSLRLGGQPSTDTQYF; CDR3nt: TGTGCCAGCAGTTTACGCCTCGGGGGACAGCCTAGCACAGATACGCAGTATTTT
j_gene: TRBJ2-1; d_gene: TRBD2; v_gene: TRBV7-3; abundance: .; CDR3aa: CASSSSGTSDYEQFF; CDR3nt: TGTGCCAGCAGCTCGTCCGGGACTAGCGATTATGAGCAGTTCTTC
j_gene: TRBJ2-3; d_gene: .; v_gene: TRBV4-2; abundance: .; CDR3aa: CASSHTRGASTDTQYF; CDR3nt: TGTGCCAGCAGCCATACTCGGGGGGCGAGCACAGATACGCAGTATTTT
j_gene: TRBJ2-7; d_gene: TRBD1; v_gene: TRBV5-1; abundance: .; CDR3aa: CASSWDRDTSYEQYF; CDR3nt: TGCGCCAGCAGCTGGGACAGAGACACCTCCTACGAGCAGTACTTC
j_gene: TRBJ2-5; d_gene: TRBD1; v_gene: TRBV3-1; abundance: .; CDR3aa: CASSHQQGAVYF; CDR3nt: TGTGCCAGCAGCCATCAACAGGGGGCTGTGTACTTC
j_gene: TRBJ2-5; d_gene: .; v_gene: TRBV12-3/TRBV12-4; abundance: .; CDR3aa: CASSFLGFQETQYF; CDR3nt: TGTGCCAGCAGTTTCCTAGGATTCCAAGAGACCCAGTACTTC
j_gene: TRBJ1-2; d_gene: TRBD1; v_gene: TRBV6-5; abundance: few; CDR3aa: CASTSDRGVNYGYTF; CDR3nt: TGTGCCAGCACTAGTGACAGGGGGGTTAACTATGGCTACACCTTC
j_gene: TRBJ2-6; d_gene: TRBD1; v_gene: TRBV15; abundance: few; CDR3aa: CATSRVTGVPGANVLTF; CDR3nt: TGTGCCACCAGCAGAGTGACAGGGGTTCCTGGGGCCAACGTCCTGACTTTC
j_gene: TRBJ1-2; d_gene: TRBD1; v_gene: TRBV7-8; abundance: .; CDR3aa: CASNPGQGYGYTF; CDR3nt: TGTGCCAGCAACCCGGGACAGGGGTATGGCTACACCTTC